This TCR beta chain was obtained from a study of cytomegalovirus exposure and HLA in healthy donors. Study-wide results and caveats: Earlier results showed most TCR beta V segments being productive about 87% or about 30% of the time.

As regards this clone: The antigen is undetermined.

With 60 Vbeta and 13 Jbeta primers, the PCR was carried out. TCRdb's table, derived via immunoSEQ multiplex PCR, lists solely in-frame clones and lacks some. The sample carries some 190,000 clones, 75% to 85% recorded once. The CDR3 loop spans 14 amino acids. With 1 base removed from V and 2 bases from J, the gap between germline ends came to 8 bases. Germline V gives CDR1 SEHNR, CDR2 FQNEAQ (reference sequence). The clonotype comes from a man younger than 35 in good health and CMV-seronegative. The V gene is TRBV7-9, the J gene TRBJ1-1; D is perhaps TRBD1 (5 bases). Sequences were obtained from PBMCs. DNA of the CDR3: TGTGCCAGCAGCTTAGAGCAGGGCAACACTGAAGCTTTCTTT. Translating it yields CASSLEQGNTEAFF.